This TCR beta chain was identified during a study of T cells in Graves' hyperthyroidism and ophthalmopathy (dated by TCRdb to about 2019). Turning to the overall study: Peripheral blood was sampled at the time of initial diagnosis, prior to any treatment. Whether ophthalmopathy could be predicted prospectively was tested in an independent validation cohort made up of about 20 hyperthyroidism patients plus 17 patients who later progressed to ophthalmopathy. After sampling, hyperthyroidism patients received methimazole starting at 30 mg daily, and ophthalmopathy patients received high-dose intravenous methylprednisolone. The 100 or so discovery patients were randomly split 7:3 into training and test sets. A discovery cohort of about a hundred patients, approximately 45 with Graves' ophthalmopathy and 57 with stable Graves' hyperthyroidism, was used to find distinguishing TCR V-J signatures. The paper describes TCR Vbeta CDR3 sequencing of more than 120 peripheral blood samples, made up of roughly 45 ophthalmopathy patients, 70 to 75 hyperthyroidism patients and roughly 17 progressor patients. The study also compared thyroid tissue and blood T-cell repertoires from roughly 6 Graves' hyperthyroidism patients.

Graves' hyperthyroidism was defined as stable when no progression to ophthalmopathy occurred over 18 months of follow-up. Hyperthyroidism patients were aged 18 to 65 years and newly diagnosed, with disease duration of less than 2 months. The study excluded patients with uncontrolled infections, other autoimmune diseases, pregnancy or lactation. Diagnoses were based on clinical symptoms, serum thyroxine and TRAb, thyroid ultrasound and orbital computed tomography. Ficoll-Paque density gradient centrifugation was used to isolate PBMCs from 10 ml of fresh peripheral blood. Total RNA was extracted using Trizol reagent, and RNA quality was assessed on an Agilent 2100 Bioanalyzer. Amplification of TCR beta CDR3 regions was carried out from RNA transcripts. A first-round RT-PCR of the TCR CDR3 used the HTBI primer set with the Qiagen OneStep RT-PCR kit. Libraries were constructed in a second round of multiplex PCR, after which size selection and purification were performed. Libraries were sequenced paired-end with 100 bp reads on an Illumina HiSeq2000. For the original study's pipeline: SOAPnuke was used to process the raw data, throwing out any read that contained adapters or uncalled bases, had a mean Phred below 15, or lacked an exact constant-primer or identifier match. High-quality paired reads were merged with COPE v1.2.5, and unique nucleotide sequences were defined as clonotypes. Clonotypes were aligned to IMGT TRBV, TRBD and TRBJ reference segments using MiTCR v1.1. The analysis was restricted to V-J combinations with a frequency above 0.0001, which together covered 99.2% of the repertoires. A TCS score was defined as the ratio between F50 (clonal expansion) and ExV (chaos), using BLOSUM62-based TCRdist between CDR3 peptides within each V-J. Welch's t-statistics and random forest reduced fewer than 600 V-J features to 13, which were used in a naive Bayes classifier (R e1071). The similarity between thyroid and blood repertoires was quantified using the Morisita-Horn index. TCRdb cleaned the public reads at Q25 with fastp, built clones with MiXCR and kept in-frame beta chains. Each CDR3 protein appears once, grouped with its most common genes and DNA. The V and J calls here are based on TCRdb, not the publication. The sample table lists about 840,000 distinct CDR3 sequences, 35% to 45% of them with a count of one. The ten most abundant clones make up around 9.3% of the sample.

Based on the germline V gene, the CDR1 and CDR2 sequences are MGHRA and YSYEKL. The CDR3 holds 14 amino acids from the cysteine to the phenylalanine. Here the CDR3 DNA is all that survives: 42 bases in frame from base 1. Trimming takes 3 bases from V and 6 bases from J, and the germline ends sit 14 bases apart. Results and caveats for the whole study, not just this receptor: Most expanded thyroid clonotypes (frequency above 0.001) were also detected in blood, a finding suggesting that blood repertoires may reflect thyroid immune responses. No statistical method was used to set the sample size in advance, and investigators knew the group allocation. In validation, the model predicted progression to ophthalmopathy with over 65% sensitivity and 72.22% specificity, a median of about 6 months before onset. A 13 V-J signature model separated ophthalmopathy from stable hyperthyroidism, with about 90% sensitivity and 81.08% specificity in cross-validation and 80%/75% in testing.

Remarks on this clonotype: Its antigen is not yet known. No clone much larger than this one lies a single base away; base qualities are absent.

Recombination linked TRBV4-1 to TRBJ1-1; the D gene cannot be named for sure. The sequencing input was blood. The TCR comes from a man aged 18 to 30 with Graves' hyperthyroidism. The sequenced DNA is TGCGCCAGCAGCCAGACGCTGACATTCCCTGAAGCTTTCTTT. Its protein reads: CASSQTLTFPEAFF.